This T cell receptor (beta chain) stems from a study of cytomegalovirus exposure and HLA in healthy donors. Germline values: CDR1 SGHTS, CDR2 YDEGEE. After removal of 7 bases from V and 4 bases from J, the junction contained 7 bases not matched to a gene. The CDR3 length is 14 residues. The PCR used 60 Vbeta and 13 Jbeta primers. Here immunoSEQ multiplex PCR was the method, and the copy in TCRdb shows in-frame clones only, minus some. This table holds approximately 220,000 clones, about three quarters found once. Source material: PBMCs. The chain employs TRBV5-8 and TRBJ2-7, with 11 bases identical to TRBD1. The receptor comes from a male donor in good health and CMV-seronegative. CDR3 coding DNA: TGTGCCAGCGGGACCGGACAGGGGGCATACGAGCAGTACTTC. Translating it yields CASGTGQGAYEQYF. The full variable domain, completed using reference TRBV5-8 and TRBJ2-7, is EAGVTQSPTHLIKTRGQQATLRCSPISGHTSVYWYQQALGLGLQFLLWYDEGEERNRGNFPPRFSGRQFPNYSSELNVNALELEDSALYLCASGTGQGAYEQYFGPGTRLTVT.